Here is one TCR beta chain with its context. Its target is unknown. The TCR cDNA carried a universal primer site and UMIs from 5'RACE template switching. TCRdb independently ran MiXCR on the 5' RACE reads; one entry per CDR3 protein. The profile shows about 350,000 distinct CDR3 sequences, 7% to 9% of them singletons. The record originates from a study of T cells after yellow fever vaccination. Overall study findings and caveats: Clonotypes shared by both compartments, CD4 and CD8, made up a small share. Contaminating bulk clonotypes could be abundant in FACS-sorted repertoires. Though weaker, the secondary response peaked faster, on day 5 versus 15.

From germline, CDR1 is MNHNS and CDR2 SASEGT. Trimming removed 8 bases from V and 5 bases from J; junction bases left unmatched: 11. This CDR3 has 15 amino acids. This sequence originates from a man in his late teens or twenties who received the YFV17D yellow fever vaccine. Here the sequenced sample was PBMCs, taken more than 40 days after the first yellow fever vaccination. The gene calls are TRBV6-1 and TRBJ2-3; TRBD1 matches 9 bases. CDR3 coding DNA: TGTGCCAGCTCCCCATCGGGACAGGGCAGAGATACGCAGTATTTT. Its protein is CASSPSGQGRDTQYF.